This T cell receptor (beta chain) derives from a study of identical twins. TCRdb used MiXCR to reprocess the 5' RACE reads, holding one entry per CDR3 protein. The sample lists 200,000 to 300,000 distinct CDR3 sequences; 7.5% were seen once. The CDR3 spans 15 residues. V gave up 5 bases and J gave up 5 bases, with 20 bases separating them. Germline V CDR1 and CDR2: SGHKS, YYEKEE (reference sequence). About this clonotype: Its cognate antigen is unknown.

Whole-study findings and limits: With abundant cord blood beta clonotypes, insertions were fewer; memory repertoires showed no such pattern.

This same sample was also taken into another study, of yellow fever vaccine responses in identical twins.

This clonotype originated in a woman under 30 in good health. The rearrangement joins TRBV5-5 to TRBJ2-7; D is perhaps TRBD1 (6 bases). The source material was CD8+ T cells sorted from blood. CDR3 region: CASRTYPTGLNEQYF. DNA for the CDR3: TGTGCCAGCAGAACCTACCCCACAGGGCTGAACGAGCAGTACTTC.